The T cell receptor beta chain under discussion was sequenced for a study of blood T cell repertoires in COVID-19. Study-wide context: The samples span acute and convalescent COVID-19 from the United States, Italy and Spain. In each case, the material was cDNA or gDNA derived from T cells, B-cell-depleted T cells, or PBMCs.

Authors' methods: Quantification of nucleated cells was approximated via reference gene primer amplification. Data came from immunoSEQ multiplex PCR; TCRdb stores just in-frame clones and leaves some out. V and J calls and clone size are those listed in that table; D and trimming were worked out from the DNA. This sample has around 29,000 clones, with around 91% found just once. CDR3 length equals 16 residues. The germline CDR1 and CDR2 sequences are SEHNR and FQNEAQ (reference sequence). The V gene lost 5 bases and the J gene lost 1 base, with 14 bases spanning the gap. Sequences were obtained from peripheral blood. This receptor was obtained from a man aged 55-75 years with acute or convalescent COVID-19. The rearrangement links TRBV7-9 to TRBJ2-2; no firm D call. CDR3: CASSPTPGMNTGELFF. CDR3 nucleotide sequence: TGTGCCAGCAGCCCAACGCCCGGTATGAACACCGGGGAGCTGTTTTTT.